A single sample is the source of the 12 T cell receptor beta chains below, sequenced in a study of blood T cell repertoires in COVID-19. Clones were sequenced by immunoSEQ multiplex PCR, and TCRdb holds only the in-frame ones, with some missing. The data contain about 70,000 clones, 85% of them singletons. What was sequenced was peripheral blood. Receptors were obtained from a man older than 75 with acute or convalescent COVID-19.

This sequence joins TRBV28 and TRBJ1-5, with D maybe TRBD1 (5 bases). The ends were cut back, 5 bases at V and 0 bases at J, with 11 bases in the middle. The germline gives CDR1 MDHEN, CDR2 SYDVKM. This CDR3 region has 15 residues. The chain's CDR3 is CASSLGASSNQPQHF. CDR3 DNA sequence: TGTGCCAGCAGTCTAGGGGCCAGTAGCAATCAGCCCCAGCATTTT.

The chain carries TRBV30 and TRBJ2-5; maybe TRBD2 (6 bases). The CDR3 covers 13 residues. Per germline, CDR1 GTSNPN and CDR2 SVGIG (reference sequence). Trimming pared 8 bases from V and 6 bases from J, leaving 19 bases between. CDR3 region: CATRNSAGKTQYF. For the CDR3, the DNA is TGTGCCACCAGAAATTCGGCGGGAAAGACCCAGTACTTC.

This clone was recorded only once. V and J are TRBV5-8 and TRBJ1-3, with D possibly being TRBD1 (6 bases). With 4 bases removed from V and 4 bases from J, the gap between germline ends came to 12 bases. The CDR3 has 14 amino acids. Germline assignment: CDR1 SGHTS and CDR2 YDEGEE. CDR3 sequence: CASSRAGDGNTIYF. CDR3 coding DNA: TGTGCCAGCAGCCGGGCAGGGGACGGAAACACCATATATTTT. The full variable domain, in which reference TRBV5-8 and TRBJ1-3 provide the parts outside the CDR3, is EAGVTQSPTHLIKTRGQQATLRCSPISGHTSVYWYQQALGLGLQFLLWYDEGEERNRGNFPPRFSGRQFPNYSSELNVNALELEDSALYLCASSRAGDGNTIYFGEGSWLTVV.

This chain links TRBV11-3 with TRBJ1-4; no definite D call. This CDR3 comprises 13 residues. Germline CDR1 SGHNT, CDR2 YENEEA. Trimming stripped 6 bases from V and 0 bases from J, with 5 bases between. Written as DNA, the CDR3 is TGTGCCAGCAGGCGCTCAACTAATGAAAAACTGTTTTTT. Its protein is CASRRSTNEKLFF.

The chain employs TRBV10-3 and TRBJ1-6; unclear D gene. Germline loops: CDR1 ENHRY, CDR2 SYGVKD. V lost 9 bases and J lost 6, with 15 bases in between. The CDR3 is 14 amino acids. CDR3 DNA: TGTGCCATGTCGAGGGAGAGAGGTAATTCACCCCTCCACTTT. Amino acids: CAMSRERGNSPLHF.

V is TRBV19 and J is TRBJ2-7, with 8 bases aligning to TRBD1. This CDR3 spans 14 amino acids. Trimming took 6 bases from V and 2 from J; bases not matched to a gene: 6. Germline V gene lookup returns CDR1 LNHDA and CDR2 SQIVND (reference sequence). The DNA for the CDR3 is TGTGCCAGTAGCGGACAGGGTCCTACCTACGAGCAGTACTTC. This translates into CASSGQGPTYEQYF. The full variable domain, with the rest looked up from reference TRBV19 and TRBJ2-7, is DGGITQSPKYLFRKEGQNVTLSCEQNLNHDAMYWYRQDPGQGLRLIYYSQIVNDFQKGDIAEGYSVSREKKESFPLTVTSAQKNPTAFYLCASSGQGPTYEQYFGPGTRLTVT.

This clone was seen only once. V and J are TRBV5-1 and TRBJ2-5; tentative D call: TRBD1 (6 bases). CDR3 length: 15 amino acids. CDR1 is SGHRS and CDR2 is YFSETQ in the germline V gene. V was shortened by 5 bases and J by 1 base, with 15 bases between the two germline ends. As DNA, the CDR3 is TGCGCCAGCAGAGGACAGTTAGGGGCCCAAGAGACCCAGTACTTC. Protein product: CASRGQLGAQETQYF.

This chain links TRBV12-3 or TRBV12-4 with TRBJ1-2; D not certain. V lost 3 bases, J lost 9 bases, and 8 bases lay in between. The CDR3 consists of 11 residues. The CDR3 protein is CASSLQVSYTF. As DNA, the CDR3 is TGTGCCAGCAGTTTGCAGGTCAGCTACACCTTC.

The V call is TRBV24-1, the J call TRBJ1-2; the match to TRBD1 covers 12 bases. Looked up from germline, CDR1 is KGHDR and CDR2 is SFDVKD. The CDR3 has 13 residues. The V segment lost 2 bases and the J segment 11 bases; nucleotides outside the gene matches: 2. For the CDR3, the DNA is TGTGCCACCAGTGATTGGGACAGGGGGCCATACACCTTC. Translated: CATSDWDRGPYTF.

J is TRBJ1-3 and V is TRBV19, with 7 bases aligning to TRBD1. The CDR3 has 17 residues. Germline V gene sequence: CDR1 LNHDA, CDR2 SQIVND (reference sequence). With V trimmed by 4 bases and J by 3 bases, 12 bases remained unmatched. CDR3 region: CASSTRLRDSHGNTIYF. Written as DNA, the CDR3 is TGTGCCAGTAGTACCAGACTCCGGGACAGCCATGGAAACACCATATATTTT.

V usage is TRBV19 and J usage is TRBJ2-5; 8 bases are a match to TRBD2. The CDR3 runs to 14 residues. J was trimmed by 5 bases and V by 3 bases; bases with no gene match: 5. Germline values: CDR1 LNHDA, CDR2 SQIVND (reference sequence). The CDR3 coding sequence is TGTGCCAGTAGTATTCGTCGCGGGAGGGAGACCCAGTACTTC. This translates into CASSIRRGRETQYF.

The gene calls are TRBV4-1 and TRBJ2-5; TRBD1 matches 11 bases. Germline CDR1 MGHRA, CDR2 YSYEKL. This CDR3 is 16 amino acids long. Trimming at V came to 4 bases and at J to 2 bases, leaving 6 bases not matched to a gene. This CDR3 is CASSLSGTGGQETQYF. DNA for the CDR3: TGCGCCAGCAGCCTGTCCGGGACAGGGGGGCAAGAGACCCAGTACTTC.